Listed here are 17 T cell receptor beta chains from one sample, sequenced in a study of blood T cell repertoires in COVID-19. This table comes from immunoSEQ multiplex PCR, and its TCRdb copy is limited to in-frame clones, with some not included. Here the sample spans about 670,000 clones, 85% to 90% being singletons. Sequenced sample: peripheral blood. These receptors all come from a woman aged 18 to 35 with acute or convalescent COVID-19.

The chain is built from TRBV10-3 and TRBJ2-1, with 9 bases aligning to TRBD2. J gave up 6 bases and V 10 bases, and 13 bases lay outside the gene matches. The CDR3 covers 15 residues. Germline V gene lookup returns CDR1 ENHRY and CDR2 SYGVKD. CDR3 DNA: TGTGCCACCCAGCCCTCGCGGGGGGGCTCCAATGAGCAGTTCTTC. Its protein product is CATQPSRGGSNEQFF.

The V call is TRBV3-1 (or the pseudogene TRBV3-2), the J call TRBJ2-1, with 7 bases that match TRBD1. V was clipped by 4 bases and J by 0 bases; unmatched bases: 6. This CDR3 is built from 16 residues. Germline-derived CDR1 and CDR2 are LGHDT and YNNKEL (reference sequence). The CDR3 nucleotides are TGTGCCAGCAGCCCAGATACAGGGGTCTCCTACAATGAGCAGTTCTTC. It is translated as CASSPDTGVSYNEQFF.

This sequence joins TRBV2 and TRBJ1-6, with TRBD1 identical over 9 bases. The germline gives CDR1 SNHLY, CDR2 FYNNEI. The CDR3 loop spans 15 amino acids. The ends lost 6 bases at V and 9 bases at J; junction bases unmatched: 9. In DNA, the CDR3 is TGTGCCAGCAGACCTCTGACAGGGGGTGGTTCACCCCTCCACTTT. This codes for CASRPLTGGGSPLHF. Supplemented by reference TRBV2 and TRBJ1-6, the full variable domain reads EPEVTQTPSHQVTQMGQEVILRCVPISNHLYFYWYRQILGQKVEFLVSFYNNEISEKSEIFDDQFSVERPDGSNFTLKIRSTKLEDSAMYFCASRPLTGGGSPLHFGNGTRLTVT.

J is TRBJ1-2 and V is TRBV6-1; TRBD1 matches 9 bases. The V gene end was trimmed by 1 base and the J gene end by 4 bases; junction bases not matched to a gene: 7. This CDR3 is 16 amino acids long. CDR1 is MNHNS, CDR2 SASEGT, per germline. The CDR3 DNA reads as TGTGCCAGCAGTGAAGATAGGACAGGGGACGGCTATGGCTACACCTTC. Its translation is CASSEDRTGDGYGYTF.

The rearrangement links TRBV19 to TRBJ1-2, with D unresolved. The CDR3 length is 16 residues. From germline, CDR1 is LNHDA and CDR2 SQIVND (reference sequence). Trimming left V 2 bases short and J 0 bases short, with 13 bases between. This chain's CDR3 is CASSIPGQVPNYGYTF. Here the CDR3 DNA reads TGTGCCAGTAGTATACCAGGTCAGGTGCCTAACTATGGCTACACCTTC.

The gene calls are TRBV19 and TRBJ1-1; D is ambiguous. V dropped 7 bases and J dropped 7 bases, with 10 bases sitting between them. Looked up from germline, CDR1 is LNHDA and CDR2 is SQIVND (reference sequence). CDR3 length: 11 amino acids. The CDR3 region has the DNA TGTGCCAGTACCGAGGGATTTGAAGCTTTCTTT. The encoded protein is CASTEGFEAFF.

The V and J genes are TRBV5-1 and TRBJ2-3, with unresolved D. Per the germline V gene, CDR1 is SGHRS and CDR2 is YFSETQ. V lost 0 bases, J lost 1 base, and 6 bases lay in between. The CDR3 loop spans 14 amino acids. The CDR3, as DNA: TGCGCCAGCAGCTTGGTTCGGGGCACAGATACGCAGTATTTT. This encodes CASSLVRGTDTQYF.

V usage is TRBV2 and J usage is TRBJ2-1, with a weak D call TRBD2 (5 bases). The CDR3 contains 15 residues. Deletions cut 2 bases from V and 10 bases from J, with 18 bases between. CDR1 and CDR2 (germline): SNHLY, FYNNEI. This CDR3 reads CASSEMRAGLAEQFF. The CDR3, as DNA: TGTGCCAGCAGTGAAATGCGGGCTGGGTTGGCGGAGCAGTTCTTC.

The chain couples TRBV10-3 to TRBJ1-3; D possibly corresponds to TRBD1 (5 bases). Trimming shortened V by 7 bases and J by 3 bases, and 7 bases separated the two germline ends. CDR3 length: 12 amino acids. Germline V gene lookup returns CDR1 ENHRY and CDR2 SYGVKD. This CDR3 reads CAINQGGNTIYF. The CDR3 DNA reads TGTGCCATCAATCAGGGTGGAAACACCATATATTTT.

The rearrangement joins TRBV29-1 to TRBJ1-2, with a weak D call TRBD1 (5 bases). The V gene lost 5 bases and the J gene lost 8 bases, with 21 bases spanning the gap. Germline V lookup: CDR1 SQVTM, CDR2 ANQGSEA. The CDR3 length is 14 residues. CDR3 residues: CSVQLTETVSGYTF. In DNA, the CDR3 is TGCAGCGTTCAGCTGACCGAGACAGTAAGCGGCTACACCTTC.

In this sample, this clone turned up a few times. V is TRBV27 and J is TRBJ1-1, with TRBD1 matching over 7 bases. CDR3 length equals 13 residues. The ends lost 5 bases at V and 3 bases at J; junction bases unmatched: 3. From germline, CDR1 is MNHEY and CDR2 SMNVEV (reference sequence). This CDR3 reads CASSATGYTEAFF. CDR3 bases: TGTGCCAGCAGTGCGACAGGGTACACTGAAGCTTTCTTT.

The CDR3 sequence is CASSQDRQGPWGYTF. CDR3 sequence (DNA): TGCGCCAGCAGCCAAGATAGACAGGGCCCCTGGGGCTACACCTTC. V and J are TRBV4-3 and TRBJ1-2; 7 nucleotides agree with TRBD1. After removal of 0 bases from V and 8 bases from J, the junction contained 9 bases not matched to a gene. The CDR3 covers 15 residues. Germline assignment: CDR1 LGHNA and CDR2 YSLEER.

The chain uses TRBV18 and TRBJ1-6, with 8 bases aligning to TRBD1. V dropped 5 bases and J dropped 9; count of bases not matched to a gene: 12. The germline V gene encodes CDR1 KGHSH and CDR2 LQKENI. The CDR3 has 16 residues. CDR3 sequence reads: CASSSTMITGGSPLHF. In DNA, the CDR3 is TGTGCCAGCTCATCCACTATGATTACAGGGGGTTCACCCCTCCACTTT. Together with reference TRBV18 and TRBJ1-6, the CDR3 gives the full variable domain: NAGVMQNPRHLVRRRGQEARLRCSPMKGHSHVYWYRQLPEEGLKFMVYLQKENIIDESGMPKERFSAEFPKEGPSILRIQQVVRGDSAAYFCASSSTMITGGSPLHFGNGTRLTVT.

The chain recombines TRBV2 with TRBJ1-1; perhaps TRBD1 as D (5 bases). The V gene lost 1 base and the J gene lost 4 bases, with 10 bases spanning the gap. Looked up from germline, CDR1 is SNHLY and CDR2 is FYNNEI. This CDR3 is 14 amino acids long. CDR3 amino acids: CASSEEGPGTEAFF. CDR3 coding DNA: TGTGCCAGCAGTGAAGAGGGGCCGGGCACTGAAGCTTTCTTT.

V is TRBV5-4 and J is TRBJ2-1; 9 nucleotides line up with TRBD2. J lost 4 bases, V lost 10 bases, and 6 bases had no gene match. This CDR3 contains 13 residues. The germline CDR1 and CDR2 sequences are SGHNT and YYREEE (reference sequence). This CDR3 is CAGRGGLYNEQFF. DNA for the CDR3: TGTGCCGGGCGGGGGGGATTATACAATGAGCAGTTCTTC.

The rearrangement uses TRBV7-8 and TRBJ2-7; D is unresolved. V lost 3 bases, J lost 6 bases, and 9 bases lay in between. This CDR3 has 12 residues. In germline, CDR1 is SGHVS, CDR2 FQNEAQ. The CDR3 region has the DNA TGTGCCAGCAGCTTCCCTAACGGCGAGCAGTACTTC. It specifies CASSFPNGEQYF.

This rearrangement joins TRBV7-9 to TRBJ1-2; 8 bases are shared with TRBD1. Germline loops: CDR1 SEHNR, CDR2 FQNEAQ (reference sequence). V was pared by 5 bases and J by 7 bases, with 3 bases of the junction left unmatched. The CDR3 has 12 amino acids. In DNA, the CDR3 is TGTGCCAGCAGCGTGGACAGGGCTGGCTACACCTTC. Its protein product is CASSVDRAGYTF.